This T cell receptor beta chain was retrieved from a study of vaccination effects on CD4 cells after COVID-19 (dated by TCRdb to 2022 to 2024). Turning to the overall study: Each participant got two doses of an mRNA SARS-CoV-2 vaccine, either BNT162b2 or mRNA-1273. Pre-vaccine samples were collected from a couple of convalescent patients 16 days and one week before the first dose, corresponding to 142 and 148 days after COVID-19 diagnosis. The study compared SARS-CoV-2 spike-specific CD4+ TCR repertoires before and after mRNA vaccination in COVID-19 convalescent patients and infection-naive vaccine recipients. A total of over nine COVID-19 convalescent patients and a few SARS-CoV-2-naive healthy vaccine recipients were included in the full study. The Oncomine TCR Beta short-read assay on an Illumina iSeq 100 was used to sequence cultures from other donors in the study.

With respect to this clone: Its antigen has not been determined. One base away there is no much larger clone; base qualities are not given.

The junction shows trimming of 3 bases on V and 3 bases on J, plus 8 bases between the germline ends. The germline V gene encodes CDR1 LNHDA and CDR2 SQIVND (reference sequence). The CDR3 contains 13 residues, cysteine and phenylalanine counted. Of all the DNA, just the CDR3 is kept, 39 bases in frame from base 1. In the ViraFEST assay, PBMC were stimulated with viral peptide pools, and antigen-specific CD4+ T cell clonotypes were then identified by expansion using TCR sequencing. After around eleven days of culture, CD4+ T cells were isolated with the EasySep CD4+ T cell isolation kit. Convalescent patients had PCR-confirmed SARS-CoV-2 infection between March and December 2020, before Alpha, Beta and Delta variants emerged in the United States. Each well held over 1.5 million PBMC cultured in IMDM containing approximately 5% human AB serum, roughly 9.9 IU/ml IL-2 and gentamicin, along with roughly 10 ug/ml peptides. Half of the culture medium was replaced with fresh IL-2-containing medium on days 3 and 7. Unless noted otherwise, every peptide stimulation condition was cultured in triplicate wells. Using Ficoll-Paque Plus gradient centrifugation, PBMC were separated from whole blood and then either used fresh or cryopreserved at -140C. The spike proteins of SARS-CoV-2 and of the common cold coronaviruses HCoV-NL63, HCoV-OC43 and HCoV-229E were spanned by overlapping peptide pools. The QIAamp micro DNA kit was used to extract genomic DNA from the cultured CD4+ T cells.

Libraries were constructed by the immunoSEQ multiplex PCR assay. DNA from the cultured and isolated CD4+ T cells underwent TCR beta CDR3 sequencing. The published analysis was carried out like this. Non-productive TCR sequences were removed and reads were trimmed to the CDR3 region, keeping CDR3s of at least 7 amino acids. The MANAFEST web app was used to pick out antigen-specific clonotypes by comparing their expansion in peptide wells with that in reference cultures. Positive clones required FDR<0.05 expansion versus reference and all other wells, odds ratio above 5, and frequency above 0.1% in two replicate wells. Cross-reactive clonotypes were defined as significantly expanded in SARS-CoV-2 spike wells and in at least one common cold coronavirus spike condition. Using the stringdist R package, CDR3 similarity was measured by Levenshtein distance, and unrooted trees were constructed with ape in R 3.6.1. Imported from immuneACCESS, the table was reduced by TCRdb to in-frame sequences with V and J called. These copies leave out some clones; in studies compared against another copy, an unresolved V gene accounts for under half, and the cause of the remainder is not known. Clone size and the V and J calls come from that table; the DNA yielded D and trimming. The sample table lists about 24,000 clones, roughly three quarters of them with a count of one. Around 16% of the sample is taken by the ten largest.

Study-level results and caveats: Clones induced by infection and clones induced by vaccination both contracted markedly at late timepoints after vaccination, which fits with T cell responses waning over time. Among convalescent patients, the spike-reactive repertoire after vaccination was made up mainly of new vaccine-induced clones that were largely distinct from the clones induced by infection. The study was limited by a small number of convalescent patients, and early post-infection timepoints were lacking.

The sequencing here drew on CD4+ T cells from PBMCs cultured with SARS-CoV-2 spike peptides, taken before COVID-19 vaccination. The sample's cell subset or site label is to be understood as: SARS-CoV-2 spike overlapping peptide pool stimulation. The chain couples TRBV19 to TRBJ1-2; there is no confident call for the D gene. The TCR was taken from a human donor who had a prior SARS-CoV-2 infection. The sequenced DNA is TGTGCCAGTAGTATTTCTCCAGACTATGGCTACACCTTC. Its translation reads: CASSISPDYGYTF.